This TCR beta chain was observed in a study of T cells in Graves' hyperthyroidism and ophthalmopathy (dated by TCRdb to about 2019). In terms of the full investigation: Peripheral blood samples were taken at the time of initial diagnosis, prior to any treatment. To identify TCR V-J signatures that set the groups apart, the researchers used a discovery cohort of 95 to 100 patients, made up of under 45 with Graves' ophthalmopathy and 57 with stable Graves' hyperthyroidism. Prospective prediction of ophthalmopathy was tested in an independent validation cohort consisting of 18 hyperthyroidism patients and over 15 patients who later progressed to ophthalmopathy. The 95 to 100 discovery patients were randomly split 7:3 into training and test sets. The study also compared thyroid tissue and blood T-cell repertoires from over 5 Graves' hyperthyroidism patients. Following sampling, methimazole starting at 30 mg daily was given to hyperthyroidism patients, and high-dose intravenous methylprednisolone was given to ophthalmopathy patients. TCR Vbeta CDR3 sequencing of 130 to 150 peripheral blood samples (approximately 44 ophthalmopathy, around 80 hyperthyroidism and some 17 progressor patients) is reported in the paper. Study-wide findings and limitations: Blood samples also contained most of the expanded thyroid clonotypes (frequency above 0.001), which suggests that blood repertoires may reflect thyroid immune responses. In validation, progression to ophthalmopathy was predicted by the model with roughly 69% sensitivity and roughly 76% specificity, a median of about 6.8 months before onset. A 13 V-J signature model separated ophthalmopathy from stable hyperthyroidism, with roughly 88% sensitivity and 81.08% specificity in cross-validation and 80%/75% in testing. No statistical method was used to set the sample size in advance, and investigators knew the group allocation.

TCR beta CDR3 regions were amplified from RNA transcripts. A first-round RT-PCR of the TCR CDR3 used the HTBI primer set with the Qiagen OneStep RT-PCR kit. Libraries were constructed in a second round of multiplex PCR, after which size selection and purification were performed. Sequencing of the libraries was done on an Illumina HiSeq2000 using paired-end 100 bp reads. On the study's bioinformatics: SOAPnuke was used to process the raw data, removing reads that contained adapters or uncalled bases, had a mean Phred below 15, or lacked an exact match to the constant primer or identifier. High-quality paired reads were merged using COPE v1.2.5, and each unique nucleotide sequence was defined as a clonotype. MiTCR v1.1 was used to align the clonotypes against IMGT TRBV, TRBD and TRBJ reference segments. Analysis was restricted to V-J combinations with a frequency above 0.0001, which covered roughly 99% of repertoires. A TCS score was defined as the ratio of F50 (clonal expansion) to E x V (chaos), with BLOSUM62-based TCRdist applied between CDR3 peptides within each V-J. Welch's t-statistics and random forest reduced 514 V-J features to 10 to 15, which were used in a naive Bayes classifier (R e1071). The similarity between thyroid and blood repertoires was quantified using the Morisita-Horn index. TCRdb reworked the public reads: Q25 trimming with fastp, MiXCR clone assembly, productive beta chains retained. All rows with the same CDR3 protein become a single entry with the most common DNA and genes. The V and J calls and clone size come from TCRdb's table, not from the authors' own analysis. The sample table lists about 840,000 distinct CDR3 sequences, over 35% of them with a count of one. The top ten clonotypes cover around 10% of the sample.

As concerns this clonotype: This clone's antigen is unknown. No qualities accompany the bases; no much larger clone lies one base away.

The CDR3 contains 14 residues, cysteine and phenylalanine counted. The read is trimmed to its CDR3 DNA, 42 bases read in frame from base 1. The germline V end is reduced by 1 base and the J end by 5 bases; junction bases left unmatched: 5. The germline V gene provides CDR1 MGHRA and CDR2 YSYEKL. A patient counted as having stable Graves' hyperthyroidism if no progression to ophthalmopathy occurred over 18 months of follow-up. Hyperthyroidism patients were aged 18 to 65 years and newly diagnosed, with disease duration of less than 2 months. Any patient with an uncontrolled infection, another autoimmune disease, pregnancy or lactation was excluded. Diagnoses were based on clinical symptoms, serum thyroxine and TRAb, thyroid ultrasound and orbital computed tomography. PBMCs were isolated from roughly 10 ml of fresh peripheral blood by Ficoll-Paque density gradient centrifugation. Total RNA was extracted with Trizol reagent, and quality was checked on an Agilent 2100 Bioanalyzer.

This TCR was recovered from a young man with Graves' hyperthyroidism. What was sequenced was blood. The chain is made from TRBV4-1 and TRBJ2-7, and TRBD1 aligns with 7 junction nucleotides. CDR3 region: CASSQGQGFDEQYF. The DNA is as follows: TGCGCCAGCAGCCAAGGACAGGGTTTCGACGAGCAGTACTTC.